This T cell receptor beta chain was sequenced during a study of blood T cell repertoires in COVID-19. Overall study context: COVID-19 samples collected from the United States, Italy and Spain covered acute and convalescent phases. PBMCs, B-cell-depleted T cells, or T cells were the source of the cDNA or gDNA that made up the material.

This clone was detected once. Profiled with immunoSEQ multiplex PCR; TCRdb holds only in-frame clones, not every one. The sample includes nearly 200,000 clones, 70% to 90% of them seen just once. The participants were between roughly 18 and 100 years old and came from some 23 US areas. Input material: PBMCs or T cells enriched from blood (not recorded which). This receptor was taken from a woman aged 18-29 years who had recovered from COVID-19.

The CDR3 DNA sequence: TGTGCCAGCTCACCTAGAGGGGGCGAATCAGCAACTAATGAAAAACTGTTTTTT. Translation gives CASSPRGGESATNEKLFF. The rearrangement links TRBV18 to TRBJ1-4; 7 nucleotides match TRBD1. J gave up 0 bases and V 3 bases, and 10 bases lay outside the gene matches. Germline CDR1 reads KGHSH; CDR2 reads LQKENI. The CDR3 sequence is 18 residues long.